This entry describes one T cell receptor (beta chain). The data belong to a study of cytomegalovirus exposure and HLA in healthy donors. The study ran its PCR with 60 Vbeta and 13 Jbeta primers. Data came from immunoSEQ multiplex PCR; TCRdb stores just in-frame clones and leaves some out. The sample has approximately 70,000 clones, just under 75% seen once. V was shortened by 0 bases and J by 5 bases, with 11 bases between the two germline ends. The germline V gene has CDR1 SGDLS and CDR2 YYNGEE. The CDR3 contains 14 residues. No CMV serostatus was recorded for this donor. This clonotype was obtained from a human donor in good health. The sample comprised PBMCs. The chain uses TRBV9 and TRBJ2-5; no firm D call. This CDR3 is CASSVEASDETQYF. DNA of the CDR3: TGTGCCAGCAGCGTAGAAGCGAGTGATGAGACCCAGTACTTC.